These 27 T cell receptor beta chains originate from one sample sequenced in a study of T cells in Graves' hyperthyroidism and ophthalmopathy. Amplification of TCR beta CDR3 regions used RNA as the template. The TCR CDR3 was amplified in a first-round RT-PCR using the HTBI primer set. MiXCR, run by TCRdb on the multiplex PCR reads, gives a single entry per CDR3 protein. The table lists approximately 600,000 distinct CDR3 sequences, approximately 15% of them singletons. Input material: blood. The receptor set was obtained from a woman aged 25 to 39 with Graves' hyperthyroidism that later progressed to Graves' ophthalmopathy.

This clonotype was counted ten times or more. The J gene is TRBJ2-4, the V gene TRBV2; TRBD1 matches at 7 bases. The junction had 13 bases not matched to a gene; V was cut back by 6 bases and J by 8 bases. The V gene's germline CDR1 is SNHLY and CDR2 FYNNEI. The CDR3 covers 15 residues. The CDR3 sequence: CASSQEGASWDIQYF. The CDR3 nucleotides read TGTGCCAGCAGCCAAGAGGGGGCTAGCTGGGACATTCAGTACTTC.

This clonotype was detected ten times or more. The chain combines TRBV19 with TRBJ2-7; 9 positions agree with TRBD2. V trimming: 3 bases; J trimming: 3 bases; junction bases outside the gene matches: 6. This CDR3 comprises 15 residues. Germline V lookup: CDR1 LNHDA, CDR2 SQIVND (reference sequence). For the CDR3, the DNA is TGTGCCAGTAGTATGTCTAGCGGGGCTTACTACGAGCAGTACTTC. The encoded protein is CASSMSSGAYYEQYF. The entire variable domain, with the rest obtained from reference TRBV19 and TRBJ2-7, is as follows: DGGITQSPKYLFRKEGQNVTLSCEQNLNHDAMYWYRQDPGQGLRLIYYSQIVNDFQKGDIAEGYSVSREKKESFPLTVTSAQKNPTAFYLCASSMSSGAYYEQYFGPGTRLTVT.

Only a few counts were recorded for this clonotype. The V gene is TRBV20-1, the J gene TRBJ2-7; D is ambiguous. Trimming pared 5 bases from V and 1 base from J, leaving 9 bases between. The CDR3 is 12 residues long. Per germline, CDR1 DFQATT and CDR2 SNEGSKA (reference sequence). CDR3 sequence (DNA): TGCAGTGCTCCCGGGCAGTCCTACGAGCAGTACTTC. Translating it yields CSAPGQSYEQYF.

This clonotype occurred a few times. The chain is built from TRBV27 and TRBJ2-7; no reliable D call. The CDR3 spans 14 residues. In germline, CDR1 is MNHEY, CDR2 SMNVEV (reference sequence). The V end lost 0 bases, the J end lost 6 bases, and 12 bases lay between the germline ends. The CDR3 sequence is CASSLSMGGSEQYF. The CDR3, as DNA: TGTGCCAGCAGTTTATCGATGGGTGGCTCCGAGCAGTACTTC.

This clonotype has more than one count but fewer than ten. CDR3 coding DNA: TGTGCCAGTAGTACAGGACAGGGGGCGCCGGACACTGAAGCTTTCTTT. As protein: CASSTGQGAPDTEAFF. The chain has TRBV19 and TRBJ1-1, with 11 bases matching TRBD1. The length of the CDR3 is 16 residues. Germline loops: CDR1 LNHDA, CDR2 SQIVND (reference sequence). J lost 3 bases, V lost 4 bases, and 7 bases had no gene match.

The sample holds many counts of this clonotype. The CDR3 nucleotides are TGTGCCAGCAGTACAAGTCCGGGAGGGCCAAGGTCTGGGGCCAACGTCCTGACTTTC. Its translation: CASSTSPGGPRSGANVLTF. This sequence joins TRBV12-3 or TRBV12-4 and TRBJ2-6; 8 positions match TRBD2. The length of the CDR3 is 19 residues. V gave up 5 bases and J gave up 1 base; unmatched junction bases: 13.

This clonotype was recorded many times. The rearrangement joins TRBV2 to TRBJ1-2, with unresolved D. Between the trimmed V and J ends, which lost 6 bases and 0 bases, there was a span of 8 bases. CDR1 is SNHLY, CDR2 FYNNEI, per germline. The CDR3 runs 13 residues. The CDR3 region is CASREVANYGYTF. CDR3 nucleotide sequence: TGTGCCAGCAGGGAGGTTGCTAACTATGGCTACACCTTC.

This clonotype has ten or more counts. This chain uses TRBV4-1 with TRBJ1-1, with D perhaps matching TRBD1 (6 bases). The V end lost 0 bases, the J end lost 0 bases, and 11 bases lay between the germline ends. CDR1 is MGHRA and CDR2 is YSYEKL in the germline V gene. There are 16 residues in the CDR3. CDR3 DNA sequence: TGCGCCAGCAGCCAAGAGGGGACAAGCCTGAACACTGAAGCTTTCTTT. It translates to CASSQEGTSLNTEAFF.

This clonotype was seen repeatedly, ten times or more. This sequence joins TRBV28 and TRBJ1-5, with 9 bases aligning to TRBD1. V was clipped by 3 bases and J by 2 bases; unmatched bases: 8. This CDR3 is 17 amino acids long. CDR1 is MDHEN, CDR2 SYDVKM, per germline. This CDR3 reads CASSFPPGQGRNQPQHF. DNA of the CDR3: TGTGCCAGCAGTTTTCCTCCGGGACAGGGTCGCAATCAGCCCCAGCATTTT.

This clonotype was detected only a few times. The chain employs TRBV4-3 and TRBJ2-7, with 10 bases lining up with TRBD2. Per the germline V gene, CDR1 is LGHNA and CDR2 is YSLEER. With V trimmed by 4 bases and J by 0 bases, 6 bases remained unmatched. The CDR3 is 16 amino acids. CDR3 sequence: CASSRGLADSSYEQYF. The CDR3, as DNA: TGCGCCAGCAGCCGAGGACTAGCGGATAGCTCCTACGAGCAGTACTTC.

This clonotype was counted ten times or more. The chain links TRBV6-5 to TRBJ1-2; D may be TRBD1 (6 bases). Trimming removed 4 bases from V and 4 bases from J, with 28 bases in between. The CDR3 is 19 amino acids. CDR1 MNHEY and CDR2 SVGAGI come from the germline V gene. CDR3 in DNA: TGTGCCAGCAGTTCCGATGGGGTCGGGGAGGGGGGGACAACCTATGGCTACACCTTC. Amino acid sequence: CASSSDGVGEGGTTYGYTF.

This CDR3 is CASSVMGRGGNTIYF. The DNA for the CDR3 is TGTGCCAGCAGTGTAATGGGGAGGGGTGGAAACACCATATATTTT. The chain employs TRBV6-1 and TRBJ1-3, with D possibly TRBD1 on 5 matching bases. V was pared by 4 bases and J by 3 bases, with 13 bases between. CDR1 is MNHNS, CDR2 SASEGT, per germline. The CDR3 spans 15 residues.

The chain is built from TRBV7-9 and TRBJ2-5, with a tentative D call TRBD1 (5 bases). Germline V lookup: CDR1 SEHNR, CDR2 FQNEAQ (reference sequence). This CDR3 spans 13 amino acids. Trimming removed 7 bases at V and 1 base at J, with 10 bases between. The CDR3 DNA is TGTGCCAGCATCCCAGACAGCCAAGAGACCCAGTACTTC. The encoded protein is CASIPDSQETQYF.

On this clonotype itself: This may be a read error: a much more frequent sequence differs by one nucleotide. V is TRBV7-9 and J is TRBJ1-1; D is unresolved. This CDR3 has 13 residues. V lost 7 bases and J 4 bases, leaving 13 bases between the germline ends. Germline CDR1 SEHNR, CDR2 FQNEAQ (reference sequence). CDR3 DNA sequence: TGTGCCAGCACCTTCTCAGAGGGCACTGAAGCTTTCTTT. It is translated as CASTFSEGTEAFF.

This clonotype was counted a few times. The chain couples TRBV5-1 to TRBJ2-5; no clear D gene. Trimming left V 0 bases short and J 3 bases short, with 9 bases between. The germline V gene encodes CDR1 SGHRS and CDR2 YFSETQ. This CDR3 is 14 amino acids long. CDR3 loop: CASSLGQSKETQYF. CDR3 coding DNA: TGCGCCAGCAGCTTGGGCCAGAGTAAAGAGACCCAGTACTTC.

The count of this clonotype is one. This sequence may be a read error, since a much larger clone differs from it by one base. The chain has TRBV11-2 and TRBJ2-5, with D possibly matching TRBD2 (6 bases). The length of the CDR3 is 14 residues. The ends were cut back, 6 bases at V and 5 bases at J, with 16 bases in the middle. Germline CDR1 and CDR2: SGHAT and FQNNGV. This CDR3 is CASRRPGLGETQYF. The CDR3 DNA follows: TGTGCCAGCAGGCGTCCGGGACTTGGGGAGACCCAGTACTTC.

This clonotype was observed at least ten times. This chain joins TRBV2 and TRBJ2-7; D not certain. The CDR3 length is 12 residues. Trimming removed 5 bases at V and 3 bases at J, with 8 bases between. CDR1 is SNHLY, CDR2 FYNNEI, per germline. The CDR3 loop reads CASSQIYYEQYF. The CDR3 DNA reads TGTGCCAGCAGTCAGATTTACTACGAGCAGTACTTC. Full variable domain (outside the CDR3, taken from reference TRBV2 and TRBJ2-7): EPEVTQTPSHQVTQMGQEVILRCVPISNHLYFYWYRQILGQKVEFLVSFYNNEISEKSEIFDDQFSVERPDGSNFTLKIRSTKLEDSAMYFCASSQIYYEQYFGPGTRLTVT.

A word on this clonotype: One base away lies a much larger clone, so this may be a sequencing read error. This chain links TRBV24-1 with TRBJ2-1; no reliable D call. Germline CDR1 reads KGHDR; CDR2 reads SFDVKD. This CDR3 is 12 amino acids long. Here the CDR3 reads CATSDIYNVQFF. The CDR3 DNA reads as TGTGCCACCAGTGACATCTACAATGTGCAGTTCTTC.

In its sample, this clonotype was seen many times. CDR3 protein: CASSIPGTGNTEAFF. The CDR3 coding sequence is TGTGCCAGTAGTATACCGGGGACAGGGAACACTGAAGCTTTCTTT. The chain recombines TRBV19 with TRBJ1-1; 8 bases map to TRBD1. Germline CDR1 LNHDA, CDR2 SQIVND (reference sequence). The CDR3 contains 15 residues. V shed 2 bases, J shed 1 base, and the junction held 3 bases outside the gene matches. The full variable domain, its missing parts supplied by reference TRBV19 and TRBJ1-1, is DGGITQSPKYLFRKEGQNVTLSCEQNLNHDAMYWYRQDPGQGLRLIYYSQIVNDFQKGDIAEGYSVSREKKESFPLTVTSAQKNPTAFYLCASSIPGTGNTEAFFGQGTRLTVV.

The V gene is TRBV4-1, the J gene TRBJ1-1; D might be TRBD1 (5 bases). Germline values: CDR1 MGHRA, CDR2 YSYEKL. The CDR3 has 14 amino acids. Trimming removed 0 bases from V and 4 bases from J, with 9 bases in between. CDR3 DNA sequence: TGCGCCAGCAGCCAAGATGGGGGTCCCACTGAAGCTTTCTTT. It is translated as CASSQDGGPTEAFF.

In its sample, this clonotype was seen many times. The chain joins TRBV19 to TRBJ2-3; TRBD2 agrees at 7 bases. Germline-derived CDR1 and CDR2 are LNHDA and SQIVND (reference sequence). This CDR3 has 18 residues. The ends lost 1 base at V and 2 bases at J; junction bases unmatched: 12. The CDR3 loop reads CASSIVGGGGSFTDTQYF. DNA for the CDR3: TGTGCCAGTAGTATAGTAGGCGGCGGCGGGAGCTTCACAGATACGCAGTATTTT.

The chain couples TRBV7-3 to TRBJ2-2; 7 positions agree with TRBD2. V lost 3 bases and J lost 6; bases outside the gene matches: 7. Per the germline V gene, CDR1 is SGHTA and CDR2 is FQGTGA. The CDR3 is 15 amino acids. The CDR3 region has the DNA TGTGCCAGCAGCTTTCGGACTAGTGGGTCCGGGGAGCTGTTTTTT. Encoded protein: CASSFRTSGSGELFF.

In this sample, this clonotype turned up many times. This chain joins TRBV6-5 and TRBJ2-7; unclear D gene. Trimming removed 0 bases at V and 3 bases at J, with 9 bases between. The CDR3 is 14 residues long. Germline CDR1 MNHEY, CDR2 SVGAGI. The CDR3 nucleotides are TGTGCCAGCAGTTACTCGCCGCAAGGCTACGAGCAGTACTTC. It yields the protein CASSYSPQGYEQYF.

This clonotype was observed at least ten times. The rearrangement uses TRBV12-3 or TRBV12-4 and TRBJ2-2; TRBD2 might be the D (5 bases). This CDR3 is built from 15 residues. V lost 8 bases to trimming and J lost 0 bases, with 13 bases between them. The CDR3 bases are TGTGCCAGCTCCCCCTCGCGGGCGAACACCGGGGAGCTGTTTTTT. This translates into CASSPSRANTGELFF.

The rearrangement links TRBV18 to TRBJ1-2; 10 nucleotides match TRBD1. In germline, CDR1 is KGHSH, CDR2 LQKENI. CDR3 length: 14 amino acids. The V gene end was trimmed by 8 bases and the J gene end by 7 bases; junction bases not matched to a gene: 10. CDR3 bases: TGTGCCAGCACCTCTGAGGGACAGGGGAGTGGCTACACCTTC. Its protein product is CASTSEGQGSGYTF.

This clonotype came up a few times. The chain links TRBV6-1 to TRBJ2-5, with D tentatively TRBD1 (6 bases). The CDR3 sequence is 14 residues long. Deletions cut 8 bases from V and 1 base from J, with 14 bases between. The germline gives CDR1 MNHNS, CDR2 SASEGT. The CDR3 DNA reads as TGTGCCAGCGCCACCGGGACAACCCAAGAGACCCAGTACTTC. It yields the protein CASATGTTQETQYF.

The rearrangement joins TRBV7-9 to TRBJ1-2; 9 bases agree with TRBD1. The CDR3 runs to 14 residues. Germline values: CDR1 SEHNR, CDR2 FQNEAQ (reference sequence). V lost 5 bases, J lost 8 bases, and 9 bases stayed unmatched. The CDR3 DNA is TGTGCCAGCAGCCTACCGGGACAGGGATACGGCTACACCTTC. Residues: CASSLPGQGYGYTF.